The 2 T cell receptor beta chains presented below share a single source sample, sequenced in a study of blood T cell repertoires in COVID-19. The assay was immunoSEQ multiplex PCR, and TCRdb's table has in-frame clones only and misses some. In the table there are a few hundred thousand clones, around 92% of which are singletons. Sample: PBMCs or T cells enriched from blood (not recorded which). The receptors stem from an older woman who had recovered from COVID-19.

V usage is TRBV18 and J usage is TRBJ2-1; 12 bases are shared with TRBD2. This CDR3 region has 16 residues. The V and J ends lost 4 bases and 9 bases, in that order; junction bases with no gene match: 10. Germline loops: CDR1 KGHSH, CDR2 LQKENI. The CDR3 nucleotides are TGTGCCAGCTCACTCGGTAGGACTAGCGGGAACGGTGAGCAGTTCTTC. This codes for CASSLGRTSGNGEQFF.

The CDR3 DNA is TGTGCCAGCAGCCAAGGGCTAGCGGGAGGGTACAATGAGCAGTTCTTC. It codes for CASSQGLAGGYNEQFF. This chain links TRBV3-1 (or the pseudogene TRBV3-2) with TRBJ2-1; the match to TRBD2 covers 12 bases. This CDR3 is built from 16 residues. Germline loops: CDR1 LGHDT, CDR2 YNNKEL (reference sequence). With 1 base clipped from V and 4 bases from J, the junction kept 2 bases outside the gene matches.